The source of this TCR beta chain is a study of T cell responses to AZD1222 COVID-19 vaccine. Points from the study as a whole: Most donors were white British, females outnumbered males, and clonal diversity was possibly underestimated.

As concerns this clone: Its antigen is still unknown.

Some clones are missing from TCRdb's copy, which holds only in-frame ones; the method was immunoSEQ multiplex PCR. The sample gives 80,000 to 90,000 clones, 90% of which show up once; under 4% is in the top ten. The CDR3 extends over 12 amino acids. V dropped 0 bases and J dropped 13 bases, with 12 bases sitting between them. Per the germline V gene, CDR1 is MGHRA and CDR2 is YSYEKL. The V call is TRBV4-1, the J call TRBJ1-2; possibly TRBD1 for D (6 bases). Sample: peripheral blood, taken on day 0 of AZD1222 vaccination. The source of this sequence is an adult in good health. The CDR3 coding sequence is TGCGCCAGCAGCCAAGACAGGGGCCAGCCCACCTTC. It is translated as CASSQDRGQPTF.